This T cell receptor beta chain was retrieved from a study of T cell responses to AZD1222 COVID-19 vaccine. Concerning this clone: Its specificity is unknown.

V lost 2 bases to trimming and J lost 6 bases, with 11 bases between them. CDR3 size: 14 residues. Germline V gene lookup returns CDR1 SGHTA and CDR2 FQGTGA. Notes on the study in general: Among the donors, most were white British and more were female, and clonal diversity was possibly underestimated.

The method was immunoSEQ multiplex PCR; TCRdb's version includes in-frame clones alone and lacks a portion of them. This table holds some 120,000 clones, roughly 89% found once. This chain joins TRBV7-3 and TRBJ2-1; no firm D call. The sequences come from peripheral blood, collected on day 0 of AZD1222 vaccination. The source of this sequence is an adult in good health. Here the CDR3 reads CASSLRQEINEQFF. CDR3 DNA sequence: TGTGCCAGCAGCTTACGGCAGGAGATCAATGAGCAGTTCTTC.